Sequencing of this T cell receptor (beta chain) was carried out in a study of blood T cell repertoires in COVID-19. For the study at large: The United States, Italy and Spain supplied acute and convalescent COVID-19 samples. The cDNA or gDNA used as material had been derived from T cells, B-cell-depleted T cells, or PBMCs.

As originally analysed: Amplification with reference gene primers provided the estimates of nucleated cell counts. Some clones are missing from TCRdb's copy, which holds only in-frame ones; the method was immunoSEQ multiplex PCR. V and J calls and clone size are copied from that table; D and trimming were computed from the DNA. Among approximately 260,000 clones, approximately 89% were seen once, and the ten largest hold around 4.6%. Germline V gene sequence: CDR1 SGHKS, CDR2 YYEKEE (reference sequence). The V end lost 0 bases, the J end lost 6 bases, and 10 bases lay between the germline ends. The length of the CDR3 is 14 residues.

The sequencing input was peripheral blood. This clonotype was sampled from a woman in her thirties or forties who had recovered from COVID-19. V usage is TRBV5-5 and J usage is TRBJ1-3, with no clear D. The CDR3 here is CASSLALNENTIYF. The CDR3 DNA reads TGTGCCAGCAGCTTGGCCCTAAATGAAAACACCATATATTTT.